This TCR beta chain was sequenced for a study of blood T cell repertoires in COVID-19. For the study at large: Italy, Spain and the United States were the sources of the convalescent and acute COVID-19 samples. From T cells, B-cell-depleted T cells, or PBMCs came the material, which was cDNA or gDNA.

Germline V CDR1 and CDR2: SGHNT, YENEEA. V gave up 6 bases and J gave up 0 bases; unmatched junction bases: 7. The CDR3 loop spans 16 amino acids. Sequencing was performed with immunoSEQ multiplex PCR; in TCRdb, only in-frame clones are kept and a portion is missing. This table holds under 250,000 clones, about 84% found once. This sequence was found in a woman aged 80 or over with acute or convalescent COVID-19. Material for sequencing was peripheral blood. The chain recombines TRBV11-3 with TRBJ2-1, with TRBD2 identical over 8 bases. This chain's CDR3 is CASSRSSGGSYNEQFF. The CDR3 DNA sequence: TGTGCCAGCAGTCGCTCCAGCGGGGGCTCCTACAATGAGCAGTTCTTC. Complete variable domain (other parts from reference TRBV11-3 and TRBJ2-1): EAGVVQSPRYKIIEKKQPVAFWCNPISGHNTLYWYLQNLGQGPELLIRYENEEAVDDSQLPKDRFSAERLKGVDSTLKIQPAELGDSAVYLCASSRSSGGSYNEQFFGPGTRLTVL.